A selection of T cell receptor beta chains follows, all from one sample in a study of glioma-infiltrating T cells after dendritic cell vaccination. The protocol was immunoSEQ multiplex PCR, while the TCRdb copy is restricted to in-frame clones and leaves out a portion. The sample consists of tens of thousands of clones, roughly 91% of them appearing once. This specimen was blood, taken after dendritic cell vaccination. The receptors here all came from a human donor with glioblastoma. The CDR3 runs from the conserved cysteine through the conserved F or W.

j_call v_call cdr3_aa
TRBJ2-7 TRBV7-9 CASSVGTGGYEQYF
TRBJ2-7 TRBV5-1 CASSETGISYEQYF
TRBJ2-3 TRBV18 CASSPIITSGGPTDTQYF
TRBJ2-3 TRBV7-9 CASSLTGGAGDTQYF
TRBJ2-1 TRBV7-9 CASSPPTPNNEQFF
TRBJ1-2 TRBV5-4 CASSTRQGLYGYTF
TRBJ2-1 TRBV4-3 CASSQDPRDSPFF
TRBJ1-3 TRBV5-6 CASSFRDRVLSGNTIYF
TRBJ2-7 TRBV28 CASSSPGTGGYEQYF
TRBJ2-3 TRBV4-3 CASSQDGPSGRGDTQYF
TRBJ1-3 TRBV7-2 CASSLAERGSIYF
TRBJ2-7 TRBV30 CAWQPVGNRLAGIYEQYF